The source of this T cell receptor beta chain is a study of T-cell memory formation after mild COVID-19. Looking at the study overall: TCR clusters were mostly donor specific. Findings of the study overall: Certain responding clones were present in pre-infection memory, suggesting participation of cross-reactive memory. Later expanders leaned CD4+, whereas day 15 to 85 contracting clones were balanced CD4/CD8. Among contracting clones, CD4+ were mainly CM/EM and CD8+ enriched in EMRA.

Note on this clonotype: The antigen remains undetermined.

The CDR3 is made up of 15 amino acids. Per germline, CDR1 SGHDN and CDR2 FVKESK. V lost 5 bases to trimming and J lost 7 bases; unmatched junction nucleotides: 9. One entry per CDR3 protein results from TCRdb running MiXCR on the 5' RACE reads. The data show about 430,000 distinct CDR3 sequences, 18% seen once. The sequenced sample consisted of PBMCs or a T cell subset sorted from them (not recorded which). The TCR was taken from a man aged 18 to 29 who had mild COVID-19 (a few samples of this study predate the infection). Cell type and time point are not known. The chain carries TRBV14 and TRBJ2-3, with 10 bases fitting TRBD2. CDR3 sequence: CASSFGLAAAYTQYF. In nucleotides, the CDR3 is TGTGCCAGCAGCTTTGGACTAGCGGCGGCCTATACGCAGTATTTT. Looking up the rest from reference TRBV14 and TRBJ2-3 gives the full variable domain: EAGVTQFPSHSVIEKGQTVTLRCDPISGHDNLYWYRRVMGKEIKFLLHFVKESKQDESGMPNNRFLAERTGGTYSTLKVQPAELEDSGVYFCASSFGLAAAYTQYFGPGTRLTVL.